This T cell receptor (beta chain) was sequenced in a study of cytomegalovirus exposure and HLA in healthy donors. General study points: First-cohort TCR clusters were later found to tend to co-occur in the approximately 120 validation repertoires. The classifier reportedly diagnosed cytomegalovirus status with high sensitivity and specificity. The authors listed 150 to 200 TCR beta chains as cytomegalovirus-associated. Most sequenced TCRs were rare (though some public TCRs occurred in many donors).

Only in-frame clones appear in the TCRdb table, and some are missing; sequencing was by immunoSEQ multiplex PCR. The table records a few hundred thousand clones, approximately 90% of them present only once. On this clone: Its specificity is unknown.

Trimming removed 4 bases at V and 1 base at J, with 8 bases between. The CDR3 is 13 amino acids. In germline, CDR1 is MNHEY, CDR2 SVGAGI. The sample comprised PBMCs. This receptor was taken from a woman aged 18-29 years in good health and CMV-seronegative. The V and J genes are TRBV6-5 and TRBJ2-7; D is uncertain. CDR3 protein: CASSFDTSYEQYF. The CDR3 nucleotides are TGTGCCAGCAGTTTCGACACGTCCTACGAGCAGTACTTC.